These T cell receptor beta chains were read from a single sample in a study of glioma-infiltrating T cells after dendritic cell vaccination. Produced via immunoSEQ multiplex PCR; TCRdb's table is partial and in-frame only. In the table there are roughly 60,000 clones, around 86% of which are singletons. The material was blood, obtained after dendritic cell vaccination. The receptor source for this set is a human donor with glioblastoma. CDR3s include the opening cysteine and the closing phenylalanine or tryptophan. A D gene is named only where the DNA matches it firmly. Size tells how often a clone was seen (once, few, many) or the class of an expanded clone, and some rows leave it out.

d_call: TRBD2
v_call: TRBV6-6
j_call: TRBJ2-1
clone_size: -
cdr3_nt: TGTGCCAGCAGGACCCACCTAGCGGGAGGTGACAATGAGCAGTTCTTC
cdr3_aa: CASRTHLAGGDNEQFF

d_call: TRBD1
v_call: TRBV19
j_call: TRBJ1-6
clone_size: -
cdr3_nt: TGTGCCAGTACCCCCGGACAGGGAAATTCACCCCTCCACTTT
cdr3_aa: CASTPGQGNSPLHF

d_call: -
v_call: TRBV10-2
j_call: TRBJ1-5
clone_size: -
cdr3_nt: TGCGCCAGCAGTGAGTCAGGCAGGGGATCCAATCAGCCCCAGCATTTT
cdr3_aa: CASSESGRGSNQPQHF

d_call: -
v_call: TRBV12-2
j_call: TRBJ2-1
clone_size: -
cdr3_nt: TGTGCAAGTCGCTTGACGACTAGCGCTATCAATGAGCAGTTCTTC
cdr3_aa: CASRLTTSAINEQFF

d_call: -
v_call: TRBV9
j_call: TRBJ1-1
clone_size: -
cdr3_nt: TGTGCCAGCAGCCCCGCGGAGTTGTCCGGGAGGTACACTGAAGCTTTCTTT
cdr3_aa: CASSPAELSGRYTEAFF

d_call: -
v_call: TRBV10-3
j_call: TRBJ1-2
clone_size: once
cdr3_nt: TGTGCCCACAGTCGGGAGGGGTATGGCTACACCTTC
cdr3_aa: CAHSREGYGYTF

d_call: TRBD2
v_call: TRBV4-3
j_call: TRBJ2-6
clone_size: -
cdr3_nt: TGCGCCAGCAGCCAAGAACTAGCGGGAGGCTCTGGGGCCAACGTCCTGACTTTC
cdr3_aa: CASSQELAGGSGANVLTF

d_call: TRBD1
v_call: TRBV14
j_call: TRBJ1-1
clone_size: -
cdr3_nt: TGTGCCAGCAGCCAAGACCGGGCAACAGGGGATTCGTGGAACACTGAAGCTTTCTTT
cdr3_aa: CASSQDRATGDSWNTEAFF

d_call: -
v_call: TRBV11-3
j_call: TRBJ1-3
clone_size: -
cdr3_nt: TGTGCCAGCAGCTTATCAGGGGTGCTGTCTGGAAACACCATATATTTT
cdr3_aa: CASSLSGVLSGNTIYF

d_call: -
v_call: TRBV21-1
j_call: TRBJ2-3
clone_size: -
cdr3_nt: TGTGCCAGCAGCTCGCGACTAGCGGGCTCCACAGATACGCAGTATTTT
cdr3_aa: CASSSRLAGSTDTQYF

d_call: TRBD2
v_call: TRBV5-1
j_call: TRBJ2-1
clone_size: -
cdr3_nt: TGCGCCAGCAGCTTGCTTGGGACTAGCGGAGTCTACAATGAGCAGTTCTTC
cdr3_aa: CASSLLGTSGVYNEQFF

d_call: TRBD2
v_call: TRBV6-1
j_call: TRBJ2-1
clone_size: -
cdr3_nt: TGTGCCAGCAGTTTGGACCTAGCGGGGAACAATGAGCAGTTCTTC
cdr3_aa: CASSLDLAGNNEQFF

d_call: TRBD1
v_call: TRBV6-5
j_call: TRBJ1-2
clone_size: -
cdr3_nt: TGTGCCAGCAGTTATGCAGGGGGTGGCTACACCTTC
cdr3_aa: CASSYAGGGYTF

d_call: TRBD1
v_call: TRBV19
j_call: TRBJ2-7
clone_size: -
cdr3_nt: TGTGCCAGTAGTATAGACAGGGGGAATTCCGAGCAGTACTTC
cdr3_aa: CASSIDRGNSEQYF

d_call: TRBD2
v_call: TRBV30
j_call: TRBJ2-2
clone_size: -
cdr3_nt: TGTGCCTGGAGTGTACTAGGCGGGAGCTCGGCCGGGGAGCTGTTTTTT
cdr3_aa: CAWSVLGGSSAGELFF

d_call: -
v_call: TRBV15
j_call: TRBJ1-5
clone_size: -
cdr3_nt: TGTGCCACCAGCAGAGGACGCGATTTCGGCAGGGGACACAATCAGCCCCAGCATTTT
cdr3_aa: CATSRGRDFGRGHNQPQHF

d_call: -
v_call: TRBV7-6
j_call: TRBJ1-1
clone_size: -
cdr3_nt: TGTGCCAGCAGCCGTGCGCAGGGCACTGAAGCTTTCTTT
cdr3_aa: CASSRAQGTEAFF

d_call: -
v_call: TRBV10-3
j_call: TRBJ2-7
clone_size: -
cdr3_nt: TGTGCCACTCTCCCAAATGGTGGGACTTACGAGCAGTACTTC
cdr3_aa: CATLPNGGTYEQYF

d_call: TRBD1
v_call: TRBV2
j_call: TRBJ2-2
clone_size: -
cdr3_nt: TGTGCCAGCAGAAGACAGGGGGCTCTCACCGGGGAGCTGTTTTTT
cdr3_aa: CASRRQGALTGELFF

d_call: -
v_call: TRBV7-2
j_call: TRBJ2-3
clone_size: -
cdr3_nt: TGTGCCAGCAGCTTAGAAGCCAGCACAGATACGCAGTATTTT
cdr3_aa: CASSLEASTDTQYF

d_call: TRBD1
v_call: TRBV7-6
j_call: TRBJ2-7
clone_size: -
cdr3_nt: TGTGCCAGCAGACTAGCGGGACAGGGGGCATACGAGCAGTACTTC
cdr3_aa: CASRLAGQGAYEQYF

d_call: TRBD2
v_call: TRBV10-3
j_call: TRBJ2-3
clone_size: -
cdr3_nt: TGTGCCATCGTACCCGCGGGGGGAGAGGTGAGGTATTTT
cdr3_aa: CAIVPAGGEVRYF

d_call: -
v_call: TRBV2
j_call: TRBJ2-5
clone_size: -
cdr3_nt: TGTGCCAGCAGTGGAGATTTCGAGACCCAGTACTTC
cdr3_aa: CASSGDFETQYF

d_call: TRBD1
v_call: TRBV30
j_call: TRBJ1-5
clone_size: -
cdr3_nt: TGTGCCTGGAGCTCGGGACAGGTGGAACCCCAGCATTTT
cdr3_aa: CAWSSGQVEPQHF

d_call: TRBD2
v_call: TRBV7-2
j_call: TRBJ2-1
clone_size: -
cdr3_nt: TGTGCCAGCAGCCACTCTAGCGGGAGGGACAATGAGCAGTTCTTC
cdr3_aa: CASSHSSGRDNEQFF

d_call: -
v_call: TRBV30
j_call: TRBJ1-2
clone_size: -
cdr3_nt: TGTGCCTGGAGTGAGTTGGGCAGAGCTAACTATGGCTACACCTTC
cdr3_aa: CAWSELGRANYGYTF

d_call: -
v_call: TRBV11-2
j_call: TRBJ1-1
clone_size: -
cdr3_nt: TGTGCCAGCAGCCGAATAGTCGGTACTGAAGCTTTCTTT
cdr3_aa: CASSRIVGTEAFF

d_call: -
v_call: TRBV18
j_call: TRBJ2-5
clone_size: -
cdr3_nt: TGTGCCAGCTCACCACTTCCTTTACAAGAGACCCAGTACTTC
cdr3_aa: CASSPLPLQETQYF

d_call: TRBD2
v_call: TRBV30
j_call: TRBJ2-5
clone_size: -
cdr3_nt: TGTGCCTGGAGTGTAGACGGGGGGACCCAAGAGACCCAGTACTTC
cdr3_aa: CAWSVDGGTQETQYF

d_call: -
v_call: TRBV30
j_call: TRBJ1-1
clone_size: -
cdr3_nt: TGTGCCTGGACCAGATTCGAGAACACTGAAGCTTTCTTT
cdr3_aa: CAWTRFENTEAFF

d_call: TRBD1
v_call: TRBV5-1
j_call: TRBJ1-5
clone_size: -
cdr3_nt: TGCGCCAGCAGCTTGGGGGCAGGGGGCGAACAGCCCCAGCATTTT
cdr3_aa: CASSLGAGGEQPQHF

d_call: TRBD2
v_call: TRBV7-6
j_call: TRBJ2-5
clone_size: -
cdr3_nt: TGTGCCAGCAGCCCACTAGCGGGGGCGGAGACCCAGTACTTC
cdr3_aa: CASSPLAGAETQYF

d_call: -
v_call: TRBV5-8
j_call: TRBJ1-1
clone_size: -
cdr3_nt: TGTGCCAGCAGCTCCCGAACTATTACGAACACTGAAGCTTTCTTT
cdr3_aa: CASSSRTITNTEAFF

d_call: -
v_call: TRBV11-3
j_call: TRBJ2-7
clone_size: -
cdr3_nt: TGTGCCAGCAGCTTATTTAACGAGCAGTACTTC
cdr3_aa: CASSLFNEQYF

d_call: -
v_call: TRBV11-2
j_call: TRBJ2-3
clone_size: few
cdr3_nt: TGTGCCAGCAGCTTAGATCGGGGGGCCGTGGCAGATACGCAGTATTTT
cdr3_aa: CASSLDRGAVADTQYF

d_call: -
v_call: TRBV30
j_call: TRBJ1-6
clone_size: -
cdr3_nt: TGTGCACTGAGTCCCTTGGGACACGGGATTGGGCCCCTCCACTTT
cdr3_aa: CALSPLGHGIGPLHF

d_call: -
v_call: TRBV30
j_call: TRBJ1-2
clone_size: -
cdr3_nt: TGTGCCTGGAGCCACCCGGGGATTAACTATGGCTACACCTTC
cdr3_aa: CAWSHPGINYGYTF

d_call: -
v_call: TRBV5-6
j_call: TRBJ2-3
clone_size: once
cdr3_nt: TGTGCCAGCAGCTTGGGCTCAGGGTCGGCCGGGCAGTATTTT
cdr3_aa: CASSLGSGSAGQYF

d_call: TRBD1
v_call: TRBV7-2
j_call: TRBJ1-6
clone_size: -
cdr3_nt: TGTGCCAGCAGTAAGGACAGGGGCAATTCACCCCTCCACTTT
cdr3_aa: CASSKDRGNSPLHF

d_call: -
v_call: TRBV9
j_call: TRBJ2-7
clone_size: once
cdr3_nt: TGTGCCAGCAGCGTAGAAGGTACCGGGGACTTCGAGCAGTACTTC
cdr3_aa: CASSVEGTGDFEQYF

d_call: TRBD2
v_call: TRBV2
j_call: TRBJ2-1
clone_size: once
cdr3_nt: TGTGCCAGCAGTGGACTAGCGGGAAAAGACCCCTACAATGAGCAGTTCTTC
cdr3_aa: CASSGLAGKDPYNEQFF

d_call: -
v_call: TRBV13
j_call: TRBJ1-1
clone_size: -
cdr3_nt: TGTGCCAGCAGCTTAGTCGGAGACACTGAAGCTTTCTTT
cdr3_aa: CASSLVGDTEAFF

d_call: -
v_call: TRBV19
j_call: TRBJ1-3
clone_size: few
cdr3_nt: TGTGCCAGTAGTCCCGAGGAAGGGGCTGGAAACACCATATATTTT
cdr3_aa: CASSPEEGAGNTIYF

d_call: TRBD1
v_call: TRBV7-9
j_call: TRBJ1-2
clone_size: -
cdr3_nt: TGTGCCAGCAGCGAACAGGGGGAGAACTATGGCTACACCTTC
cdr3_aa: CASSEQGENYGYTF

d_call: -
v_call: TRBV7-9
j_call: TRBJ1-1
clone_size: -
cdr3_nt: TGTGCCAGCAGCCCAACCACAGGACCCTACACTGAAGCTTTCTTT
cdr3_aa: CASSPTTGPYTEAFF

d_call: TRBD1
v_call: TRBV27
j_call: TRBJ1-6
clone_size: -
cdr3_nt: TGTGCCAGCAGTGCGACAGGGAGTTGGAATTCCCCCCTCCACTTT
cdr3_aa: CASSATGSWNSPLHF

d_call: -
v_call: TRBV9
j_call: TRBJ1-2
clone_size: -
cdr3_nt: TGTGCCAGCAGCGTAGGAGCCTTAGCTAACTATGGCTACACCTTC
cdr3_aa: CASSVGALANYGYTF

d_call: -
v_call: TRBV6-1
j_call: TRBJ1-1
clone_size: once
cdr3_nt: TGTGCCAGCAGTTATATGGGGGGGAACACTGAAGCTTTCTTT
cdr3_aa: CASSYMGGNTEAFF

d_call: -
v_call: TRBV27
j_call: TRBJ1-1
clone_size: -
cdr3_nt: TGTGCCAGCAGTTTTAGGGGAGGGGGGGGGAACACTGAAGCTTTCTTT
cdr3_aa: CASSFRGGGGNTEAFF

d_call: -
v_call: TRBV7-8
j_call: TRBJ2-7
clone_size: -
cdr3_nt: TGTGCCAGCAGCTTAGCCGACAGGCCCTACGAGCAGTACTTC
cdr3_aa: CASSLADRPYEQYF

d_call: TRBD1
v_call: TRBV11-3
j_call: TRBJ2-5
clone_size: -
cdr3_nt: TGTGCCAGCAGCTTCTGGGACAGGGGGATTTCGGAAGAGACCCAGTACTTC
cdr3_aa: CASSFWDRGISEETQYF

d_call: -
v_call: TRBV5-1
j_call: TRBJ1-1
clone_size: -
cdr3_nt: TGCGCCAGCAGCCCCCTAAGGGGCCGGGACACTGAAGCTTTCTTT
cdr3_aa: CASSPLRGRDTEAFF

d_call: -
v_call: TRBV27
j_call: TRBJ1-1
clone_size: -
cdr3_nt: TGTGCCAGCAGTTGGACAGCGAACACTGAAGCTTTCTTT
cdr3_aa: CASSWTANTEAFF

d_call: TRBD1
v_call: TRBV7-9
j_call: TRBJ1-4
clone_size: -
cdr3_nt: TGTGCCAGCAGGGTAATTACAGGGGCAGATGAAAAACTGTTTTTT
cdr3_aa: CASRVITGADEKLFF

d_call: -
v_call: TRBV13
j_call: TRBJ1-2
clone_size: -
cdr3_nt: TGTGCCAGCAGCTTAGGCCGAATAGGGAGCTATGGCTACACCTTC
cdr3_aa: CASSLGRIGSYGYTF

d_call: TRBD1
v_call: TRBV5-6
j_call: TRBJ1-1
clone_size: -
cdr3_nt: TGTGCCAGCAGCTCACCCTCCGGGACAGGGTTTTTCTTT
cdr3_aa: CASSSPSGTGFFF

d_call: TRBD2
v_call: TRBV2
j_call: TRBJ2-2
clone_size: -
cdr3_nt: TGTGCCAGCCTCCGAGACCCGGGGGGTGGGGAGCTGTTTTTT
cdr3_aa: CASLRDPGGGELFF

d_call: -
v_call: TRBV5-1
j_call: TRBJ1-4
clone_size: once
cdr3_nt: TGCGCCAGCAGCTCGGTGGCGGCATCCGCAACTAATGAAAAACTGTTTTTT
cdr3_aa: CASSSVAASATNEKLFF

d_call: -
v_call: TRBV18
j_call: TRBJ1-3
clone_size: -
cdr3_nt: TGTGCCAGCTCACCCCCAGGAAGCTCTGGAAACACCATATATTTT
cdr3_aa: CASSPPGSSGNTIYF

d_call: -
v_call: TRBV7-8
j_call: TRBJ2-7
clone_size: once
cdr3_nt: TGTGCCAGCAGCTTAGGCGGGACGGCCTCCTACGAGCAGTACTTC
cdr3_aa: CASSLGGTASYEQYF